This T cell receptor beta chain was profiled in a study of blood T cell repertoires in COVID-19. Looking at the study overall: Both acute and convalescent COVID-19 samples were obtained from the United States, Italy and Spain. PBMCs, B-cell-depleted T cells, or T cells were the source of the cDNA or gDNA that made up the material.

Germline CDR1 and CDR2: KGHDR and SFDVKD. V was clipped by 2 bases and J by 0 bases, with 13 bases between them. This CDR3 comprises 16 residues. Original handling: The authors estimated nucleated cell counts from reference gene primer amplification. Repertoires were generated with immunoSEQ multiplex PCR, while TCRdb's copy carries only in-frame clones and drops some. V, J and clone size are those of that table, while D and trimming were read from the DNA. The sample lists a few hundred thousand clones; around four fifths were seen once. The J gene is TRBJ2-7, the V gene TRBV24-1; D is possibly TRBD1 (7 bases). Specimen: peripheral blood. The receptor was derived from a woman in her 50s with active or convalescent COVID-19. In DNA form, the CDR3 reads TGTGCCACCAGTGATTGGGGGGACAGTTACTCCTACGAGCAGTACTTC. It is translated as CATSDWGDSYSYEQYF.